Each of the 26 T cell receptor beta chains below was sequenced from the same sample in a study of cytomegalovirus exposure and HLA in healthy donors. Repertoires were generated with immunoSEQ multiplex PCR, while TCRdb's copy carries only in-frame clones and drops some. The data contain 250,000 to 300,000 clones, approximately 83% of them singletons. Material: PBMCs. Receptor source: a woman aged 18-35 years in good health and CMV-seronegative.

This clone has just a few counts. This rearrangement joins TRBV2 to TRBJ1-2; D gene ambiguous. This CDR3 is built from 14 residues. V shed 4 bases and J shed 3 bases, with 12 bases lying between them. Germline loops: CDR1 SNHLY, CDR2 FYNNEI. The CDR3 DNA follows: TGTGCCAGCAGTGTTCGGAGGGAGGACTATGGCTACACCTTC. Residues: CASSVRREDYGYTF.

J is TRBJ1-2 and V is TRBV5-5; a weak D match, TRBD1 (6 bases). V was pared by 7 bases and J by 4 bases, with 17 bases between. Germline CDR1 SGHKS, CDR2 YYEKEE (reference sequence). The CDR3 is 14 residues long. CDR3 loop: CASVPGPRGYGYTF. The CDR3, as DNA: TGTGCCAGCGTACCGGGTCCCAGGGGCTATGGCTACACCTTC.

This clone has a handful of counts. V usage is TRBV30 and J usage is TRBJ1-5; 8 bases are shared with TRBD1. The germline CDR1 and CDR2 sequences are GTSNPN and SVGIG (reference sequence). The CDR3 extends over 13 amino acids. V was pared by 4 bases and J by 5 bases, with 4 bases of the junction left unmatched. The CDR3 loop is CAWTSQGDQPQHF. DNA of the CDR3: TGTGCCTGGACCTCACAGGGGGATCAGCCCCAGCATTTT.

V is TRBV4-3 and J is TRBJ2-3; TRBD1 might be the D (5 bases). Germline lookup yields CDR1 LGHNA and CDR2 YSLEER. V lost 2 bases and J lost 0, with 15 bases in between. The CDR3 spans 17 residues. CDR3 in DNA: TGCGCCAGCAGCCAAAATGGACATCGTGCTAGCACAGATACGCAGTATTTT. Translated: CASSQNGHRASTDTQYF.

The table lists this clone with a count of one. The genes are TRBV14 and TRBJ2-1, with 14 bases matching TRBD2. J gave up 0 bases and V 3 bases, and 4 bases lay outside the gene matches. Germline V CDR1 and CDR2: SGHDN, FVKESK. The CDR3 totals 18 residues. CDR3 in DNA: TGTGCCAGCAGCCACCCGGGACTAGCGGGGGTCTCCTACAATGAGCAGTTCTTC. This gives the protein CASSHPGLAGVSYNEQFF. The full variable domain, in which reference TRBV14 and TRBJ2-1 provide the parts outside the CDR3, is EAGVTQFPSHSVIEKGQTVTLRCDPISGHDNLYWYRRVMGKEIKFLLHFVKESKQDESGMPNNRFLAERTGGTYSTLKVQPAELEDSGVYFCASSHPGLAGVSYNEQFFGPGTRLTVL.

The V and J genes are TRBV27 and TRBJ1-1; 7 bases are shared with TRBD1. There are 14 residues in the CDR3. J lost 4 bases, V lost 5 bases, and 7 bases had no gene match. Germline V gene sequence: CDR1 MNHEY, CDR2 SMNVEV (reference sequence). The CDR3 here is CASSATGSGTEAFF. The CDR3 DNA is TGTGCCAGCAGTGCGACAGGGAGTGGCACTGAAGCTTTCTTT.

The genes are TRBV11-1 and TRBJ1-2; the match to TRBD1 covers 10 bases. After removal of 4 bases from V and 5 bases from J, the junction contained 4 bases not matched to a gene. CDR1 is SGHAT, CDR2 FQDESV, per germline (reference sequence). This CDR3 contains 14 residues. In DNA form, the CDR3 reads TGTGCCAGCAGCTCAAGGACAGGGGGATATGGCTACACCTTC. This codes for CASSSRTGGYGYTF.

The chain combines TRBV28 with TRBJ1-2; TRBD1 matches 9 bases. Germline loops: CDR1 MDHEN, CDR2 SYDVKM. V was clipped by 4 bases and J by 5 bases; unmatched bases: 8. The CDR3 has 15 residues. The CDR3: CASSSPLDRGYGYTF. The CDR3 region has the DNA TGTGCCAGCAGTTCGCCCCTGGACAGGGGATATGGCTACACCTTC.

The chain combines TRBV10-1 with TRBJ2-4, with TRBD1 matching over 9 bases. Trimming took 6 bases from V and 6 from J; bases not matched to a gene: 12. This CDR3 spans 16 amino acids. Germline values: CDR1 WNHNN, CDR2 SYGVQD (reference sequence). DNA for the CDR3: TGCGCCAGCAGCGAAGGGACAGGGCTGATTGGAAACATTCAGTACTTC. It translates to CASSEGTGLIGNIQYF.

J is TRBJ2-3 and V is TRBV6-5; 9 bases match TRBD2. CDR3 length equals 13 residues. V dropped 8 bases and J dropped 3; count of bases not matched to a gene: 3. Germline V gene sequence: CDR1 MNHEY, CDR2 SVGAGI. CDR3 DNA: TGTGCCAGCTTGGCGGGAGGGACAGATACGCAGTATTTT. Translating gives CASLAGGTDTQYF.

A note on this clone: An end of the junction differs from the germline gene, which may be a read error. The chain uses TRBV6-1 and TRBJ2-1; D remains unclear. The CDR3 is 13 amino acids. Germline values: CDR1 MNHNS, CDR2 SASEGT. The CDR3 DNA follows: TGTGCCAGCCGTGAAATTACCTACAATGAGCAGTTCTTC. This codes for CASREITYNEQFF.

This chain connects TRBV30 to TRBJ1-5; the match to TRBD1 covers 8 bases. Germline CDR1 GTSNPN, CDR2 SVGIG (reference sequence). The CDR3 is 13 residues long. V shed 6 bases, J shed 7 bases, and the junction held 8 bases outside the gene matches. The CDR3 bases are TGTGCCTGTTCGCAGGGGGCGAGGCAGCCCCAGCATTTT. Residues: CACSQGARQPQHF. Together with reference TRBV30 and TRBJ1-5, the CDR3 gives the full variable domain: SQTIHQWPATLVQPVGSPLSLECTVEGTSNPNLYWYRQAAGRGLQLLFYSVGIGQISSEVPQNLSASRPQDRQFILSSKKLLLSDSGFYLCACSQGARQPQHFGDGTRLSIL.

This chain joins TRBV7-6 and TRBJ1-5, with unresolved D. The CDR3 length is 15 residues. V was shortened by 5 bases and J by 2 bases, with 13 bases between the two germline ends. CDR1 is SGHVS, CDR2 FNYEAQ, per germline. The CDR3 nucleotides are TGTGCCAGCAGCGAAAGACATGGTGGCAATCAGCCCCAGCATTTT. Residues: CASSERHGGNQPQHF.

The chain is built from TRBV9 and TRBJ2-1, with D tentatively TRBD2 (6 bases). V dropped 3 bases and J dropped 7 bases, with 20 bases sitting between them. Germline V gives CDR1 SGDLS, CDR2 YYNGEE. The CDR3 spans 16 residues. The CDR3 region has the DNA TGTGCCAGCAGCGCACTGTGGGGGGTCCCGGGAAATGAGCAGTTCTTC. This codes for CASSALWGVPGNEQFF.

CDR3 bases: TGTGCCAGTAGTAATAATTGGGGAGTGGCCGCGGGCAATGAGCAGTTCTTC. Its protein is CASSNNWGVAAGNEQFF. V gene TRBV19 combines with J gene TRBJ2-1, with D possibly TRBD2 on 5 matching bases. Germline V CDR1 and CDR2: LNHDA, SQIVND (reference sequence). The ends were cut back, 4 bases at V and 6 bases at J, with 22 bases in the middle. The CDR3 has 17 amino acids.

V and J are TRBV7-8 and TRBJ2-5; 8 bases are a match to TRBD1. V lost 5 bases to trimming and J lost 2 bases; unmatched junction nucleotides: 4. CDR1 SGHVS and CDR2 FQNEAQ come from the germline V gene. This CDR3 comprises 14 residues. This CDR3 reads CASSPGQGQETQYF. The CDR3 nucleotides are TGTGCCAGCAGCCCCGGACAGGGACAAGAGACCCAGTACTTC.

The gene calls are TRBV4-1 and TRBJ2-7, with a tentative D call TRBD2 (6 bases). CDR3 size: 21 residues. Trimming shortened V by 4 bases and J by 0 bases, and 31 bases separated the two germline ends. Per the germline V gene, CDR1 is MGHRA and CDR2 is YSYEKL. The CDR3 here is CASSPPKGLHRQNRYSYEQYF. CDR3 nucleotides: TGCGCCAGCAGCCCCCCGAAGGGACTTCACCGTCAAAATCGCTACTCCTACGAGCAGTACTTC.

J is TRBJ2-1 and V is TRBV5-1, with a tentative D call TRBD1 (5 bases). Trimming removed 0 bases at V and 2 bases at J, with 9 bases between. Germline V lookup: CDR1 SGHRS, CDR2 YFSETQ. This CDR3 is built from 15 residues. The CDR3 DNA is TGCGCCAGCAGCTTGGAGGGGATAGCCTACAATGAGCAGTTCTTC. As protein: CASSLEGIAYNEQFF. Looking up the rest from reference TRBV5-1 and TRBJ2-1 gives the full variable domain: KAGVTQTPRYLIKTRGQQVTLSCSPISGHRSVSWYQQTPGQGLQFLFEYFSETQRNKGNFPGRFSGRQFSNSRSEMNVSTLELGDSALYLCASSLEGIAYNEQFFGPGTRLTVL.

This clone was detected a few times. This chain joins TRBV2 and TRBJ2-5; perhaps TRBD2 as D (5 bases). Trimming shortened V by 11 bases and J by 4 bases, and 11 bases separated the two germline ends. CDR1 and CDR2 from the germline V gene are SNHLY and FYNNEI. CDR3 length: 11 residues. CDR3 in amino acids: CAANSGETQYF. CDR3 coding DNA: TGTGCCGCCAACAGCGGAGAGACCCAGTACTTC.

The chain has TRBV5-1 and TRBJ2-7; 8 bases line up with TRBD2. The germline CDR1 and CDR2 sequences are SGHRS and YFSETQ. There are 17 residues in the CDR3. V dropped 2 bases and J dropped 0; count of bases not matched to a gene: 10. The CDR3 protein is CASSLSTSATLSYEQYF. CDR3 bases: TGCGCCAGCAGCTTATCGACTAGCGCGACCCTCTCCTACGAGCAGTACTTC.

The rearrangement uses TRBV21-1 and TRBJ2-5; the listed D gene, TRBD2, was not tested against the DNA. TRBV21-1 constitutes a pseudogene. The CDR3 runs to 15 residues. In DNA form, the CDR3 reads TGTGCCAGCAGTAAAGGGCGGGGGGGCAGAAAGACCCAGTACTTC. Its protein product is CASSKGRGGRKTQYF.

The V and J genes are TRBV9 and TRBJ2-1; 8 nucleotides line up with TRBD1. Germline CDR1 and CDR2: SGDLS and YYNGEE. V shed 5 bases and J 8 bases; nucleotides not matched to a gene: 12. The CDR3 runs to 15 residues. The CDR3: CASRPGTGLGDEQFF. DNA for the CDR3: TGTGCCAGCAGACCCGGGACAGGCCTCGGCGATGAGCAGTTCTTC. The whole variable domain, filled in from reference TRBV9 and TRBJ2-1, reads DSGVTQTPKHLITATGQRVTLRCSPRSGDLSVYWYQQSLDQGLQFLIQYYNGEERAKGNILERFSAQQFPDLHSELNLSSLELGDSALYFCASRPGTGLGDEQFFGPGTRLTVL.

This chain joins TRBV29-1 and TRBJ1-2; the D is unclear. The CDR3 contains 14 residues. V lost 7 bases, J lost 3 bases, and 18 bases lay in between. Germline assignment: CDR1 SQVTM and CDR2 ANQGSEA. The CDR3 spells CSGGPLQSHYGYTF. The CDR3 region has the DNA TGCAGCGGAGGTCCCCTCCAATCCCACTATGGCTACACCTTC.

The rearrangement uses TRBV4-3 and TRBJ1-2; D is undetermined. V lost 1 base and J lost 8, with 8 bases in between. The CDR3 is 12 amino acids. The V gene's germline CDR1 is LGHNA and CDR2 YSLEER. The CDR3 loop reads CASSQGEGGYTF. The DNA for the CDR3 is TGCGCCAGCAGCCAAGGGGAGGGCGGCTACACCTTC.

The chain recombines TRBV30 with TRBJ2-7, with 8 bases identical to TRBD2. Germline assignment: CDR1 GTSNPN and CDR2 SVGIG (reference sequence). V gave up 5 bases and J gave up 1 base; unmatched junction bases: 13. This CDR3 contains 16 residues. Here the CDR3 reads CAWGTGLREASYEQYF. The CDR3 DNA sequence: TGTGCCTGGGGGACTGGGTTGCGGGAGGCGTCCTACGAGCAGTACTTC.

DNA of the CDR3: TGTGCCAGTAGCCTAACCCTCGCCTATGGCTACACCTTC. It codes for CASSLTLAYGYTF. This chain links TRBV19 with TRBJ1-2; D unresolved. V was pared by 6 bases and J by 4 bases, with 12 bases between. CDR1 and CDR2 from the germline V gene are LNHDA and SQIVND (reference sequence). This CDR3 is built from 13 residues.